These 14 T cell receptor beta chains came from one sample sequenced in a study of blood T cell repertoires in COVID-19. Only in-frame clones appear in the TCRdb table, and some are missing; sequencing was by immunoSEQ multiplex PCR. The sample records roughly 230,000 clones, around 89% being singletons. The specimen was peripheral blood. The receptors were gathered from an older woman with COVID-19, enrolled during active disease.

V gene TRBV15 combines with J gene TRBJ2-1, with TRBD1 matching over 9 bases. CDR3 length equals 15 residues. V lost 4 bases to trimming and J lost 3 bases; unmatched junction nucleotides: 4. Per germline, CDR1 LNHNV and CDR2 YYDKDF (reference sequence). The CDR3 protein is CATSKDRGNYNEQFF. Here the CDR3 DNA reads TGTGCCACCAGCAAAGACAGGGGGAACTACAATGAGCAGTTCTTC.

The chain combines TRBV18 with TRBJ2-5; D unresolved. V lost 6 bases, J lost 1 base, and 12 bases lay in between. There are 14 residues in the CDR3. Looked up from germline, CDR1 is KGHSH and CDR2 is LQKENI. The CDR3 is CASSRDFGQETQYF. The DNA of the CDR3 is TGTGCCAGCTCCAGAGACTTCGGCCAAGAGACCCAGTACTTC. Full variable domain (missing parts from reference TRBV18 and TRBJ2-5): NAGVMQNPRHLVRRRGQEARLRCSPMKGHSHVYWYRQLPEEGLKFMVYLQKENIIDESGMPKERFSAEFPKEGPSILRIQQVVRGDSAAYFCASSRDFGQETQYFGPGTRLLVL.

The genes are TRBV9 and TRBJ2-6; 8 bases map to TRBD2. The germline V gene encodes CDR1 SGDLS and CDR2 YYNGEE. The trim removed 4 bases at V and 0 bases at J, leaving 15 bases unmatched. The CDR3 has 20 amino acids. The CDR3, as DNA: TGTGCCAGCAGCCCCATGAGGTCGGCGGGGGGCTTCTCTGGGGCCAACGTCCTGACTTTC. Translating it yields CASSPMRSAGGFSGANVLTF.

V is TRBV27 and J is TRBJ1-6; D gene unclear. The CDR3 covers 17 residues. Germline V lookup: CDR1 MNHEY, CDR2 SMNVEV (reference sequence). V lost 5 bases and J 3 bases, leaving 17 bases between the germline ends. The CDR3 nucleotides are TGTGCCAGCAGTCCAGACTCATCCGGATACTATAATTCACCCCTCCACTTT. Protein: CASSPDSSGYYNSPLHF.

A few counts support this clone. The chain is built from TRBV5-1 and TRBJ2-1, with 10 positions matching TRBD2. Germline loops: CDR1 SGHRS, CDR2 YFSETQ. The CDR3 sequence is 15 residues long. Germline trimming cut 1 base from V and 6 bases from J; bases unmatched to any gene: 4. DNA of the CDR3: TGCGCCAGCAGCTTGATGAGCGGGGGGGCCAATGAGCAGTTCTTC. Its protein is CASSLMSGGANEQFF.

The chain is built from TRBV3-1 (or the pseudogene TRBV3-2) and TRBJ1-6; 7 positions match TRBD1. This CDR3 region has 17 residues. J was trimmed by 16 bases and V by 1 base; bases with no gene match: 19. Germline CDR1 reads LGHDT; CDR2 reads YNNKEL (reference sequence). The CDR3: CASSQGAGQATRPGLHF. For the CDR3, the DNA is TGTGCCAGCAGCCAAGGAGCTGGACAGGCGACGCGTCCGGGTCTCCACTTT.

The CDR3 coding sequence is TGTGCCAGCAGTCCTGGGCGAAGGGGTTCACCCCTCCACTTT. Its translation is CASSPGRRGSPLHF. V is TRBV7-8 and J is TRBJ1-6, with a possible D match to TRBD1 (5 bases). Trimming cost V 6 bases and J 9 bases, with 15 bases left between them. This CDR3 is 14 amino acids long. The germline CDR1 and CDR2 sequences are SGHVS and FQNEAQ.

This clone was seen only a few times. Other nucleotide sequences in the sample specify the same CDR3. V and J are TRBV6-1 and TRBJ1-5; no reliable D call. V lost 2 bases, J lost 4 bases, and 9 bases lay in between. Germline CDR1 and CDR2: MNHNS and SASEGT. The CDR3 totals 14 residues. The CDR3 loop is CASSESGGNQPQHF. The CDR3 coding sequence is TGTGCCAGCAGTGAATCTGGCGGGAATCAGCCCCAGCATTTT.

This sequence joins TRBV7-9 and TRBJ1-1, with D unclear. Germline lookup yields CDR1 SEHNR and CDR2 FQNEAQ (reference sequence). The CDR3 sequence is 12 residues long. V gave up 7 bases and J gave up 6 bases, with 12 bases separating them. CDR3 DNA sequence: TGTGCCAGCATCCGCCCCGTAGCTGAAGCTTTCTTT. It yields the protein CASIRPVAEAFF.

This sequence joins TRBV21-1 and TRBJ1-5. TRBV21-1 is a known pseudogene. The CDR3 covers 11 residues. For the CDR3, the DNA is TGTGCCAGCAGCCCCGATCAGCCCCAGCATTTT. It encodes CASSPDQPQHF.

This chain connects TRBV7-8 to TRBJ2-1; D remains unclear. CDR1 is SGHVS, CDR2 FQNEAQ, per germline. The ends were cut back, 0 bases at V and 0 bases at J, with 15 bases in the middle. This CDR3 comprises 18 residues. The CDR3 spells CASSLAPMTESSYNEQFF. CDR3 DNA sequence: TGTGCCAGCAGCTTAGCACCGATGACTGAGAGCTCCTACAATGAGCAGTTCTTC.

This clone was observed a single time. V and J are TRBV10-2 and TRBJ2-7; tentatively, D is TRBD2 (6 bases). Germline-derived CDR1 and CDR2 are WSHSY and SAAADI. The CDR3 length is 15 residues. Trimming took 5 bases from V and 0 from J, leaving 14 bases between them. CDR3 region: CASSPSEGPSYEQYF. The DNA of the CDR3 is TGCGCCAGCAGTCCCTCGGAGGGACCCTCCTACGAGCAGTACTTC.

This clone appeared once. This chain joins TRBV9 and TRBJ1-1; 8 nucleotides match TRBD1. In germline, CDR1 is SGDLS, CDR2 YYNGEE. This CDR3 is 17 amino acids long. Germline trimming cut 2 bases from V and 1 base from J; bases unmatched to any gene: 10. The CDR3 loop reads CASSVDPNRGTNTEAFF. The CDR3 DNA sequence: TGTGCCAGCAGCGTGGACCCTAACAGGGGGACGAACACTGAAGCTTTCTTT.

V gene TRBV10-3 combines with J gene TRBJ2-7; possible D gene TRBD1, 6 bases. The CDR3 length is 14 residues. Per germline, CDR1 ENHRY and CDR2 SYGVKD. V shed 1 base and J shed 2 bases, with 9 bases lying between them. In nucleotides, the CDR3 is TGTGCCATCAGTGAGTGGGGGACAACCTACGAGCAGTACTTC. Translation: CAISEWGTTYEQYF.